This T cell receptor beta chain was sequenced for a study of glioma-infiltrating T cells. With regard to this clonotype: Its antigen is undetermined. No conserved phenylalanine or tryptophan ends this CDR3, so it is likely a read error.

Broader study findings: Gliomas, especially low-grade, showed above-expected tissue-blood divergence; non-neoplastic patients showed below. Only very few CDR3 sequences appeared in both tissue and blood.

Using RNA template, CDR3s of TCR alpha and beta were amplified with iRepertoire arm-PCR. Tissue mRNA or PBMC total RNA, about 90-400 ng, went into one-step reverse transcription and amplification. MiXCR, run by TCRdb on the multiplex PCR reads, gives a single entry per CDR3 protein. The sample gives about 180,000 distinct CDR3 sequences, more than 35% of which show up once; 4% to 6.5% is in the top ten. J lost 1 base, V lost 5 bases, and 7 bases had no gene match. The CDR3 is made up of 18 amino acids. This clonotype was sampled from a human donor with low-grade glioma or glioblastoma, undergoing nonglioma brain surgery, or in good health (not recorded which). Sequencing used glioma tissue, nonneoplastic brain tissue, or PBMCs (not recorded which). This chain links TRBV12-3 or TRBV12-4 with TRBJ2-6; 11 bases are shared with TRBD1. The DNA of the CDR3 is TGTGCCAGCAGTGCGGGGGACAGGGGGTTTTCTGGGGCCAACGTCCTGACTCTC. It is translated as CASSAGDRGFSGANVLTL.